The following is a T cell receptor beta chain sequence with its context. Antigen: not known. The data originate from a study of graft-versus-host responses after intestinal transplantation. Overall study: Multivisceral, liver-intestinal, or isolated intestinal transplants were received by the recipients.

CDR3 length equals 12 residues. Trimming removed 0 bases at V and 8 bases at J, with 7 bases between. Germline CDR1 is SGHTA and CDR2 is FQGNSA. Assay used: immunoSEQ multiplex PCR; TCRdb lists only in-frame clones, some missing. The table shows 85,000 to 100,000 clones, with 92% occurring only once. V is TRBV7-2 and J is TRBJ1-2; D gene uncertain. Here the sequenced sample was unstimulated CD4+ T cells sorted from spleen or lymph node cells, taken before intestinal transplant. The origin of this receptor is a human donor who received an intestinal transplant. CDR3 sequence (DNA): TGTGCCAGCAGCTTAGCGTCATCCGGCTACACCTTC. Translation: CASSLASSGYTF. Full variable domain (rest looked up from reference TRBV7-2 and TRBJ1-2): GAGVSQSPSNKVTEKGKDVELRCDPISGHTALYWYRQSLGQGLEFLIYFQGNSAPDKSGLPSDRFSAERTGGSVSTLTIQRTQQEDSAVYLCASSLASSGYTFGSGTRLTVV.